This T cell receptor (beta chain) originates from a study of identical twins (TCRdb year 2016). Looking at the study overall: To test whether fetal clonotypes persist, the study used deep sequencing on TCR alpha and beta repertoires from monozygotic twins, unrelated adults of various ages, and cord blood. Replicate twin experiments were performed at different times using different library preparation protocols to rule out contamination. The paper's findings and limits, for the study overall: Out-of-frame TCR alpha sharing in monozygotic twins was systematically underestimated by recombination models, whereas sharing between unrelated individuals was in agreement with the recombination models. In beta out-of-frame sequences, excess twin sharing was weaker, because having fewer shared sequences lowered the signal-to-noise ratio. Compared with coincidental sharing between unrelated individuals, out-of-frame TCR alpha sequences shared between twins had an excess of sequences with low generation probability. Zero-insertion analyses could be partly confounded by invariant T cells such as MAIT and iNKT, although diverse VJ usage argued against such confounding for most clonotypes. Because the same donors could not be followed over many years, the conclusions relied on cross-sectional statistical analysis. Fewer insertions were carried by abundant cord blood beta clonotypes, a similar but weaker trend appeared in young adult naive repertoires, and no such trend appeared in memory repertoires.

The method was 5' RACE. Sequencing took place on an Illumina HiSeq 2000. A universal primer binding site was introduced by template switching, and a unique molecular identifier was present in the final cDNA, enabling accurate counting of TCR cDNA molecules. Specific primers in the conserved constant-segment region were used to synthesize first-strand cDNA for TCR alpha and beta chains. To control for contamination, every cDNA library carried two barcodes: a SMART-Mk sample barcode plus Illumina barcodes. Two successive PCR steps introduced TruSeq adapter sequences along with Illumina sample barcodes. The Illumina HiSeq platform was used with custom primers to sequence TCR alpha and beta cDNA libraries. In the original analysis: MiGEC processed the raw reads to extract unique molecular identifiers, while MiXCR was used to determine the CDR3 positions. Recombination models were inferred per individual with the repgenHMM and IGoR tools using an EM algorithm. Shared clonotype analysis was performed with the tcR package in R, normalizing sharing by the product of cloneset sizes. To study raw recombination without the effects of thymic and clonal selection, out-of-frame nonproductive sequences were analyzed. TCRdb trimmed the raw reads at Q25, called clones with MiXCR and kept productive beta chains. Duplicate CDR3 protein sequences are folded into a single record with the most common DNA and genes. The V and J calls were not made by the authors but by TCRdb's processing. This sample comprises 500,000 to 600,000 distinct CDR3 sequences, roughly a fifth of them detected only once. The top ten clonotypes cover roughly 0.91% of the sample.

CDR1 SNHLY and CDR2 FYNNEI are derived from the germline V gene. Trimming removed 2 bases from V and 3 bases from J, leaving 10 bases between the germline ends. The CDR3, cysteine through phenylalanine, is 14 amino acids long. The only DNA kept is the CDR3, 42 bases in frame from the first base. On this clonotype itself: This clone's antigen is unknown. There are no base qualities to consult, and no much larger clone falls within one base.

Every donor in the study was a healthy Caucasian. The twin cohort comprised three pairs of female monozygotic twins, all aged roughly 18 to 30 years. CD4+ and CD8+ T cell populations were isolated with positive isolation kits from Invitrogen. The data also belong to a second study, concerning T cells expressing NK-cell markers. The second study reports: TCR beta-chain repertoires were profiled in sorted CD3+CD56+NKG2C+, CD3+CD56+NKG2C- and CD3+CD56-NKG2C+ T-cell subsets from about 8 donors. Seven of the eight sequenced donors were HCMV-seropositive and one was HCMV-seronegative. In several experiments an anti-gammadeltaTCR antibody was added to restrict sorting to alphabetaTCR-expressing T cells. In roughly six donors, the dominant CD3+CD56+NKG2C+ clonotypes were among the top 10 CD8+ clonotypes and accounted for about 1.0-7.5% of CD8+ T cells. Those dominant clonotypes were again the most abundant among CD3+CD56-NKG2C+ cells in a few donors, at about 25-60.1%. It remained unclear whether the expanded NKG2C-expressing T cell clones were specific for HCMV antigens. Randomly selected healthy volunteers, three men and five women, were used as the eight sequenced donors. HCMV serostatus was determined by detecting HCMV-specific IgG in serum with a commercial ELISA kit. Reads were demultiplexed and grouped by UMI with MIGEC, and clonotypes were assembled and quantified with MiTCR. To exclude erroneous sequences, any TCR cDNA sequence not supported by at least two reads was discarded. Downstream repertoire analysis used the tcR package, and clonotypes were matched across fractions by CDR3 nucleotide sequence plus V segment. VDJmatch was used to annotate antigen specificity against VDJdb, with one amino acid substitution allowed in CDR3.

This sequence originates from a woman younger than 30 in good health. Here the chain combines TRBV2 and TRBJ2-5; TRBD1 is a possible D gene, resting on 5 matching bases. What was sequenced was CD4+ T cells sorted from blood. The CDR3 in this case is CASSERRGKETQYF. In nucleotide form, the sequence is TGTGCCAGCAGTGAAAGAAGGGGTAAAGAGACCCAGTACTTC. This CDR3, with the reference TRBV2 and TRBJ2-5 proteins standing in past its ends, gives the full variable domain EPEVTQTPSHQVTQMGQEVILRCVPISNHLYFYWYRQILGQKVEFLVSFYNNEISEKSEIFDDQFSVERPDGSNFTLKIRSTKLEDSAMYFCASSERRGKETQYFGPGTRLLVL.